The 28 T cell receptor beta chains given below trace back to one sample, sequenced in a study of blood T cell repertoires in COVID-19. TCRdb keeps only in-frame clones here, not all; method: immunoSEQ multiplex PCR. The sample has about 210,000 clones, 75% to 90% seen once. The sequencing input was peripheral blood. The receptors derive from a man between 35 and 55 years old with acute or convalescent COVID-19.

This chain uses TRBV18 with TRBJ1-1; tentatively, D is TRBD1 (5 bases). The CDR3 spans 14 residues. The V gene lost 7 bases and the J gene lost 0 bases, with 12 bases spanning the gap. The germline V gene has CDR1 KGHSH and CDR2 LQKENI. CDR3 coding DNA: TGTGCCAGCTTGCTCAGGGCGGTGAACACTGAAGCTTTCTTT. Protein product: CASLLRAVNTEAFF. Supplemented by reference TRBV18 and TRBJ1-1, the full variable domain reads NAGVMQNPRHLVRRRGQEARLRCSPMKGHSHVYWYRQLPEEGLKFMVYLQKENIIDESGMPKERFSAEFPKEGPSILRIQQVVRGDSAAYFCASLLRAVNTEAFFGQGTRLTVV.

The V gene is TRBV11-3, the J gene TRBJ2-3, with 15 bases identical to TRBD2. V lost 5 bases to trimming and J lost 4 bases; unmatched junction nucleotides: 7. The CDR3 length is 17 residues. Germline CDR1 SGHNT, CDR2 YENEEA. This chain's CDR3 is CASSQGLAGGSPDTQYF. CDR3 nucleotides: TGTGCCAGCAGCCAGGGACTAGCGGGAGGTTCCCCAGATACGCAGTATTTT.

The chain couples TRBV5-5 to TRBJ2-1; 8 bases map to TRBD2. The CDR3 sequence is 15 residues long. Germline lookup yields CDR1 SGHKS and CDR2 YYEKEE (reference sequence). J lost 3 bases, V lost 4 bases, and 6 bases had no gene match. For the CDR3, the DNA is TGTGCCAGCAGCCTCGGGGGGGCCCTCTACAATGAGCAGTTCTTC. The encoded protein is CASSLGGALYNEQFF. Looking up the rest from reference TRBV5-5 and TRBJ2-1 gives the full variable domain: DAGVTQSPTHLIKTRGQQVTLRCSPISGHKSVSWYQQVLGQGPQFIFQYYEKEERGRGNFPDRFSARQFPNYSSELNVNALLLGDSALYLCASSLGGALYNEQFFGPGTRLTVL.

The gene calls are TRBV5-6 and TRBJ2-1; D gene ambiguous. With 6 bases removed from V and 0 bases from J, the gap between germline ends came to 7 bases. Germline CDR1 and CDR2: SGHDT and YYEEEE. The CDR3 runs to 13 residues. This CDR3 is CASTEDSYNEQFF. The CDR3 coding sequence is TGTGCCAGCACCGAGGACTCCTACAATGAGCAGTTCTTC.

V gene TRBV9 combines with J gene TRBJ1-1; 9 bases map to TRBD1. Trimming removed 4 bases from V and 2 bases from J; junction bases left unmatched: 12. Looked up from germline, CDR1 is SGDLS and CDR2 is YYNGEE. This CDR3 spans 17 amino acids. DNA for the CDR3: TGTGCCAGCAGCCTAGGGGTAACGACAGGGGGAAACACTGAAGCTTTCTTT. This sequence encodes CASSLGVTTGGNTEAFF.

The CDR3 DNA follows: TGTGCCAGCTCACCGGGACAGGGGGCTTTATCCGGGGAGCTGTTTTTT. Translation: CASSPGQGALSGELFF. The chain combines TRBV18 with TRBJ2-2, with TRBD1 identical over 12 bases. The germline gives CDR1 KGHSH, CDR2 LQKENI. The junction had 5 bases not matched to a gene; V was cut back by 3 bases and J by 6 bases. The CDR3 has 16 residues.

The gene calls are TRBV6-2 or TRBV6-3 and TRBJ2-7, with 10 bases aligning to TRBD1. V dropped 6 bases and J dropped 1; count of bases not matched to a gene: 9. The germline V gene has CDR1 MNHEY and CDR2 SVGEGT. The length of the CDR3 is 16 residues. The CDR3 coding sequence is TGTGCCAGCAGCTATGACAGGGGGCGAGTATCCTACGAGCAGTACTTC. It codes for CASSYDRGRVSYEQYF.

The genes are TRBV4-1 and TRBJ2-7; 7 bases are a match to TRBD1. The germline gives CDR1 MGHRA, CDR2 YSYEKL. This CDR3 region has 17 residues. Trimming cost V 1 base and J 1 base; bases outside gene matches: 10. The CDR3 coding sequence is TGCGCCAGCAGCCAAGCACCGACAGGGTTGGTGTCCTACGAGCAGTACTTC. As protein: CASSQAPTGLVSYEQYF.

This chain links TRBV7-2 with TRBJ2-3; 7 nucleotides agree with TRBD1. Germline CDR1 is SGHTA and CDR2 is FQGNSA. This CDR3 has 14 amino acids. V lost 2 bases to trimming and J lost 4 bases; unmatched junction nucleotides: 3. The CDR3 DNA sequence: TGTGCCAGCAGCTTAACCACAGGGGCAGATACGCAGTATTTT. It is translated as CASSLTTGADTQYF.

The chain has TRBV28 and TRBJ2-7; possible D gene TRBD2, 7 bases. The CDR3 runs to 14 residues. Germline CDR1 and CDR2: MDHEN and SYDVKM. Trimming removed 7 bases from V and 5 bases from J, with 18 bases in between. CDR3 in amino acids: CASNSQGGVNEQYF. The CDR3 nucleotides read TGTGCCAGCAATTCCCAAGGGGGGGTAAACGAGCAGTACTTC.

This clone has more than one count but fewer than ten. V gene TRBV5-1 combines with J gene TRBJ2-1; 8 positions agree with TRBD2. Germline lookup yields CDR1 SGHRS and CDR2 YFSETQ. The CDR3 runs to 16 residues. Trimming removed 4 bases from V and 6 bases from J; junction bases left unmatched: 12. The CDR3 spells CASSGTGLEGFNEQFF. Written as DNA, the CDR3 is TGCGCCAGCAGCGGTACGGGACTAGAGGGATTCAATGAGCAGTTCTTC.

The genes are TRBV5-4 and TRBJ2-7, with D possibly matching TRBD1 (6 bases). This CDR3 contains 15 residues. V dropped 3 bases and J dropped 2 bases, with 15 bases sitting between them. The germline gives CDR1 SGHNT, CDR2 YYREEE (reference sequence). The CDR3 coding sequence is TGTGCCAGCAGCTCACAGGGAAATCCACCCTACGAGCAGTACTTC. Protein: CASSSQGNPPYEQYF.

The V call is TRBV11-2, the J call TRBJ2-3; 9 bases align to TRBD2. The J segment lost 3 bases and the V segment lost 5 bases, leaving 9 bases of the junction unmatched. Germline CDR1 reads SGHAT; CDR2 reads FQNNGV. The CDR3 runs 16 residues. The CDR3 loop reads CASSQRGLAPTDTQYF. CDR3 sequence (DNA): TGTGCCAGCAGCCAACGCGGACTAGCGCCGACAGATACGCAGTATTTT.

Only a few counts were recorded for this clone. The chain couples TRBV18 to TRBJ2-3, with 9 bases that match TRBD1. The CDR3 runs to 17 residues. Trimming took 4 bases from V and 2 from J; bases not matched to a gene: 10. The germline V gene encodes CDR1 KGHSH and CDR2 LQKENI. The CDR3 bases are TGTGCCAGCTCACTTATAGGACAGGGGACCTCCACAGATACGCAGTATTTT. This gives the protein CASSLIGQGTSTDTQYF.

The CDR3 is CASSILGQGLKNEQFF. The DNA of the CDR3 is TGTGCCAGTAGTATCTTGGGACAGGGGTTGAAAAATGAGCAGTTCTTC. The J gene is TRBJ2-1, the V gene TRBV19, with 10 bases aligning to TRBD1. Trimming cost V 3 bases and J 7 bases; bases outside gene matches: 9. The CDR3 extends over 16 amino acids. Germline CDR1 is LNHDA and CDR2 is SQIVND (reference sequence).

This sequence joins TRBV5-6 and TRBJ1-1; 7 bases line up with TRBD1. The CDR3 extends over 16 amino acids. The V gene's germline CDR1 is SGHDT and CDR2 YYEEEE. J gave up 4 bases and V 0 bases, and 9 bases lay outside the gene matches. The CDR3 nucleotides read TGTGCCAGCAGCTTGGCGGGGGCAGGGGGTGCCACTGAAGCTTTCTTT. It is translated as CASSLAGAGGATEAFF.

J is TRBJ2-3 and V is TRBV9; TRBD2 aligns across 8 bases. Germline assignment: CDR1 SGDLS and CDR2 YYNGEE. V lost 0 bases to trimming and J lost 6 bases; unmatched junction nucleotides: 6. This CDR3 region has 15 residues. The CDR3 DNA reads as TGTGCCAGCAGCGTAGGTGCACTAGCGGAGGATACGCAGTATTTT. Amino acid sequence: CASSVGALAEDTQYF.

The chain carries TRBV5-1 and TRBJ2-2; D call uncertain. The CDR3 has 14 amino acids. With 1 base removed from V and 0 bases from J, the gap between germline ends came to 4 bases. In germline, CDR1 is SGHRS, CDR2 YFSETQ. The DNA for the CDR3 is TGCGCCAGCAGCTTGATCGCGAACACCGGGGAGCTGTTTTTT. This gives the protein CASSLIANTGELFF.

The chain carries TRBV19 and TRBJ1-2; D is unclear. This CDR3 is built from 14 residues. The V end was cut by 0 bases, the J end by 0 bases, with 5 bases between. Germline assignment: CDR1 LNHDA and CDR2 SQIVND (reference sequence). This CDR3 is CASSIDPANYGYTF. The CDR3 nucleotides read TGTGCCAGTAGTATAGACCCAGCTAACTATGGCTACACCTTC.

The CDR3 DNA reads TGTGCCAGCTCACCACCGGAATGGGGACAGGGATTCGGTGAGACCCAGTACTTC. The encoded protein is CASSPPEWGQGFGETQYF. The chain has TRBV18 and TRBJ2-5, with 9 bases aligning to TRBD1. With V trimmed by 0 bases and J by 5 bases, 13 bases remained unmatched. Germline assignment: CDR1 KGHSH and CDR2 LQKENI. This CDR3 spans 18 amino acids.

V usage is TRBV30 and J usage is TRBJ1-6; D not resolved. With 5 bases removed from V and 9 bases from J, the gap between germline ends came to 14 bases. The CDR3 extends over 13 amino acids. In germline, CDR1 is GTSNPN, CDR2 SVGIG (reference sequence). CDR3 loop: CAWSFESFSPLHF. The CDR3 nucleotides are TGTGCCTGGTCTTTCGAGTCCTTTTCACCCCTCCACTTT.

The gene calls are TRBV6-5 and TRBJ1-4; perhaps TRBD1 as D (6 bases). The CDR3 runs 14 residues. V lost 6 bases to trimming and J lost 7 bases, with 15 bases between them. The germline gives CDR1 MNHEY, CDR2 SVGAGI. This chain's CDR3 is CASRFQGWGEKLFF. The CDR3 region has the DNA TGTGCCAGCAGATTTCAGGGGTGGGGTGAAAAACTGTTTTTT.

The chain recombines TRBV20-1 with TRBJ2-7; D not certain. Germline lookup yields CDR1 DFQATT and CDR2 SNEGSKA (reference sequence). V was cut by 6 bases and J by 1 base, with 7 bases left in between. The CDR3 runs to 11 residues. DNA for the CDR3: TGCAGTGCCCCTATATCCTACGAGCAGTACTTC. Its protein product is CSAPISYEQYF.

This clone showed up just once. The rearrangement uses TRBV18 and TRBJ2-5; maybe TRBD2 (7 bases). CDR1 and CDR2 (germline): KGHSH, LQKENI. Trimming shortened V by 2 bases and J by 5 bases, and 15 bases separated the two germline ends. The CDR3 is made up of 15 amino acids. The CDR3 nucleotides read TGTGCCAGCTCACCATGGTGGGGGGGCAGGGAGACCCAGTACTTC. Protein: CASSPWWGGRETQYF.

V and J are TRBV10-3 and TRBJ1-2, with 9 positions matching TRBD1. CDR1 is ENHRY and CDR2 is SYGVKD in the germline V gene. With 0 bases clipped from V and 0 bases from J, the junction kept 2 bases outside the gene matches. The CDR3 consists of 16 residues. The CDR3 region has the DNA TGTGCCATCAGTGAGTCTTGGACAGGGGCTAACTATGGCTACACCTTC. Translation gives CAISESWTGANYGYTF.

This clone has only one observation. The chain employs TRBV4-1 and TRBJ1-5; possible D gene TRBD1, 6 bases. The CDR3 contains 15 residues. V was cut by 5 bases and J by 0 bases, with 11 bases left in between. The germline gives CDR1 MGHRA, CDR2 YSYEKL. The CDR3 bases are TGCGCCAGCAGCGGTACAGGGAATAGCAATCAGCCCCAGCATTTT. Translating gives CASSGTGNSNQPQHF.

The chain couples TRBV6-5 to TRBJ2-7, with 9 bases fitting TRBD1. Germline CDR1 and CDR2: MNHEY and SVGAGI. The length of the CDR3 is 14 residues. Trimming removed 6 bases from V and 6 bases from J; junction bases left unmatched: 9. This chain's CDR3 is CASSHRGRRFEQYF. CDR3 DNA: TGTGCCAGCAGCCACAGGGGGCGCCGATTCGAGCAGTACTTC.

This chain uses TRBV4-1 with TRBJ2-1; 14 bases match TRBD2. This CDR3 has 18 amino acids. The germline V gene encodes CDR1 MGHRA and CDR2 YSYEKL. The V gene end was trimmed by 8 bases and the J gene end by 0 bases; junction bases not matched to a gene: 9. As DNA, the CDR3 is TGCGCCAGCCGAGGGGGACTAGCGGGAGAAGGCTCCTACAATGAGCAGTTCTTC. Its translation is CASRGGLAGEGSYNEQFF.